This entry concerns a single TCR beta chain. It has no known antigen specificity. Nothing much larger sits one base from this clone, and base qualities are not available. In total, just over 650 healthy bone marrow donors made up the cohort. At the time of sampling, every cohort member was nominally healthy, though immune exposures that went unrecorded were likely present. The donor was CMV seropositive and was included in the group of around 300 seropositive cohort members. Every donor gave a peripheral blood sample, and the peripheral blood mononuclear cells from that sample were used for TCR beta sequencing. The Qiagen DNeasy Blood Extraction Kit was used to extract genomic DNA from the blood cell samples. The data belong to a study of cytomegalovirus exposure and HLA in healthy donors (dated by TCRdb to 2015 to 2018). Study-level background: An earlier analysis of some 600 of the donors reported 250 to 350 Gb of sequence data and 95 million to 140 million unique TCR beta sequences obtained from some 170 million T cells. Roughly 300 gigabases of sequencing data and around 80 million unique TCR sequences made up an early release that covered under 750 HLA-typed donors. Of the approximately 400 genotyped donors, approximately 83% fell in the genetic ancestry cluster associated with self-reported Caucasian donors. The study was designed to test whether signatures of past pathogen exposure could be identified by cataloging public T cell receptors. The T cell repertoires of 666 subjects were profiled by immunosequencing and related to cytomegalovirus serostatus. Besides the first cohort of about 730 subjects, a separate validation cohort made up of 120 different subjects was used. To predict cytomegalovirus infection status, the study brought together high-throughput TCR immunosequencing, statistical association of individual TCRs with disease status, and machine learning. A later analysis re-examined previously published TCR beta repertoires from over 500 donors and added high-resolution HLA genotyping to investigate patterns of TCR occurrence. Rather than using new phenotypic data, the later analysis identified candidate immune exposures from TCR beta sequences and from how often those sequences occurred across donors. To decide whether each TCR beta V gene segment behaved as functional or pseudogenic, an earlier analysis of approximately 620 of the donors relied on high-throughput TCR beta sequencing. Donor age, sex, ethnicity and CMV serostatus were compiled together with the repertoire data. In a later genetic analysis, genome-wide SNP genotypes for about three fifths of the roughly 670 donors were used, and that subset was treated as a discovery cohort. Every discovery cohort repertoire had been produced on one sequencing platform. Both class I and class II loci were covered by HLA typing, at four-digit resolution. Typing coverage differed by locus: A, B, C, DRB1 and DQB1 were typed in roughly 629-630 donors, DQA1 in 522, DPA1 in around 580, and DPB1 in approximately 450. Roughly five DR-DQ haplotypes were treated as single units for association and clustering because of strong linkage in the cohort. Among 300 to 500 genotyped donors of the cohort, an average of approximately 240,000 unique TCR beta nucleotide sequences was sequenced per donor, of which roughly 17% were non-productive.

What the study reported, not specific to this receptor: In a later analysis, several top co-occurrence clusters were reported to appear linked to parvovirus B19, influenza, CMV and Epstein-Barr virus. According to a later analysis, TCR association rates differed among HLA loci, with DRB1 alleles showing the most associated TCRs and HLA-C alleles showing the fewest. The presence/absence analyses assumed that sequencing depth was roughly uniform across donors, and that assumption may not be true. In a later analysis, HLA-associated TCR beta chains showed more clonal expansion and lower generation probabilities than non-associated chains that were equally common. Specific HLA alleles were associated with 16,951 TCR beta sequences at a false discovery rate of 0.05 in a later analysis. The authors suggested that the approach could potentially be extended to other disease states and immunological phenotypes. Most TCR sequences were observed very rarely across donors, whereas some public TCRs were present in many individuals. A further reported finding was that TCR beta sequences accurately predicted the HLA-A and HLA-B alleles for most subjects in the first cohort. Some IMGT-functional V segments, including TRBV6-2 and TRBV6-3, could not be distinguished by the 87-base-pair reads and were therefore excluded. Most CMV-associated TCR beta chains appeared to be HLA-restricted in a later analysis, and the HLA associations seemed to be driven largely by CMV exposure. Three of the identified cytomegalovirus-associated TCR beta chains were confirmed in vitro to be specific for cytomegalovirus antigens. The classifier was reported to diagnose cytomegalovirus status with high specificity and sensitivity in both the original and validation cohorts. HLA typing was unavailable for some donors at each locus, so association tests used only the typed subset. This cohort had only TCR beta chains sequenced, and the lack of alpha or paired-chain data limited which features could be detected. The earlier analysis of 587 of the donors excluded 15 to 20 rarely observed V segments, including chromosome 9 orphons, because counts were too low. A later genetic analysis reported fewer N-insertions in productive TCRs among donors in an Asian-associated ancestry cluster than the 666-donor mean. Broadly in line with IMGT annotations, most TCR beta V segments showed up in productive rearrangements about 87% or about 30% of the time in an earlier analysis of approximately 640 of the donors. An association between a missense DCLRE1C variant and V-gene and J-gene trimming of TCR beta chains was found in a later genetic analysis and replicated in an independent cohort. Correlated functional status among segregating V segments might reflect linkage disequilibrium, but an unknown experimental factor could not be ruled out. The sequencing pipeline was judged likely to have produced a cluster of highly shared sequence variants as a technical artifact. The study gave a list of 150 to 200 TCR beta chains associated with cytomegalovirus. When HLA alleles, especially DR and DQ, strongly co-occurred, TCR associations were difficult to assign to individual alleles. Immune exposure information for the cohort was limited to CMV serostatus.

From the cysteine through the phenylalanine, the CDR3 covers 14 amino acids. The sequence is cut down to CDR3 DNA, 42 bases in frame from base 1. The germline V gene (reference sequence) sets CDR1 to GTSNPN and CDR2 to SVGIG. For this chain, trimming is 4 bases at the V end and 3 bases at the J end, and the number of junction bases without a gene match is 4. Receptor amplification or capture employed the immunoSEQ multiplex PCR assay. A mixture of 60 forward primers for TCR Vbeta segments and 13 reverse primers for TCR Jbeta segments was used in the multiplex PCR. The CDR3 region of rearranged TCR beta genes was amplified from genomic DNA by a multiplex PCR assay. The amplified TCR beta libraries were sequenced on the Illumina HiSeq System as 87-base-pair reads. As for how the authors treated the data: A later analysis tallied some 79 million unique TCR beta chains across the approximately 670 repertoires, and around 12 million of those chains were shared by two or more donors. Raw reads were error-corrected and collapsed into unique sequences with a nearest-neighbor algorithm that merged closely related sequences to remove PCR and sequencing errors. V, D and J gene segments were assigned by aligning CDR3 sequences to IMGT reference sequences. For a sequence to be retained, at least a six-nucleotide match to both a V gene segment and a J gene segment was required. A rearrangement was called productive if the CDR3 had no stop codons and remained in frame with V and J, and every other rearrangement was called non-productive. Following IMGT convention, CDR3 was defined as the stretch from the second conserved V-encoded cysteine up to the conserved J-encoded phenylalanine. In an earlier analysis of some 550 of the donors, sequences lacking an unambiguous match to a single V gene segment were excluded. An earlier analysis of 500 to 600 of the donors classified V segments as functional when productive rearrangements were above 56.7% and as segregating when the standard deviation between donors was above 5%. A statistical classification framework was developed to diagnose cytomegalovirus status using the catalog of TCR beta chain sequences. A later analysis assigned V and J genes by comparing TCR nucleotide sequences with IMGT/GENE-DB human TR gene sequences. Using the TCRdist pipeline, a later analysis assigned CDR3 sequences along with most-parsimonious VDJ recombination scenarios. A later analysis defined each TCR beta chain by its CDR3 amino acid sequence plus V-gene family, and excluded reads lacking a unique V-gene family. As a way to deal with suspected cross-contamination and a sequencing artifact, a later analysis dropped hundreds of nucleotide sequences that were highly shared and had low generation probability. A later analysis calculated a clonal expansion index for each public chain from normalized within-repertoire ranks of inferred template counts. Generation probabilities in a later analysis came from a VDJ recombination model fitted to out-of-frame rearrangements, and those results were checked against IGoR. Hypergeometric tests were used in a later analysis to score TCR-TCR, TCR-HLA and TCR-CMV co-occurrence, with a repertoire-size bias correction applied to the TCR pairs. In a later analysis, false discovery rates were estimated by permuting HLA or CMV assignments 20 times. In a later analysis, co-occurring TCRs were grouped using DBSCAN, with TCRdist sequence similarity added in when clustering inside HLA-allele-positive subsets. Repertoires with fewer than 30,000 or more than 120,000 public chains, plus five repertoires with anomalous nucleotide sharing, were excluded from co-occurrence clustering. TCRdb's version of the immuneACCESS table is confined to in-frame rearrangements and falls short of the full clone set. An unresolved V gene accounts for under half of the shortfall where checked; the remainder is of unknown origin. V and J calls and clone size are given by that table; D and trimming were obtained from the DNA. A total of some 120,000 clones appear in this sample, about 84% of them only once. Clones ranked in the top ten supply 4% of the sample.

Sequencing was done on a sample of PBMCs. The chain couples TRBV30 to TRBJ1-2; TRBD1 fits 11 bases in the junction. The clonotype was recovered from a man between 18 and 35 years old in good health and CMV-seropositive. The nucleotide sequence reads as follows: TGTGCCTGGACACCGGACAGGGGGCACTATGGCTACACCTTC. This translates into CAWTPDRGHYGYTF.